These 7 T cell receptor beta chains originate from one sample sequenced in a study of cytomegalovirus exposure and HLA in healthy donors (TCRdb year 2017). The protocol used for the library was the immunoSEQ multiplex PCR assay. The multiplex PCR relied on a mix of 60 forward primers for TCR Vbeta segments and 13 reverse primers for TCR Jbeta segments. Entries here come from immuneACCESS through TCRdb and include only in-frame sequences with V and J called. Some clones fail to appear in such tables; in the studies checked, an unresolved V gene covers under half of the shortfall, and the cause of the remainder is unknown. The table for this sample lists 150,000 to 200,000 clones; almost 80% of them were counted only once. The top ten clones comprise nearly 6.5% of the sample. The source material was PBMCs. Receptors were obtained from a man aged 40-49 years in good health and CMV-seropositive.

Comments on this clone: One junction end does not reproduce the germline sequence, and a read error may be involved. J is TRBJ1-1 and V is TRBV7-9; TRBD1 agrees at 11 bases. Germline V gene sequence: CDR1 SEHNR, CDR2 FQNEAQ (reference sequence). This CDR3 comprises 16 residues. The CDR3 loop is CSSSPLVGQGVTEAFF. CDR3 sequence (DNA): TGTTCCAGCAGCCCCCTCGTGGGACAGGGGGTTACTGAAGCTTTCTTT.

As DNA, the CDR3 is TGTGCCAGCAGCAGGGGAGGAGGAGAGACCCAGTACTTC. Translated: CASSRGGGETQYF. The V and J genes are TRBV7-2 and TRBJ2-5; a weak D match, TRBD2 (6 bases). The germline CDR1 and CDR2 sequences are SGHTA and FQGNSA. This CDR3 is 13 amino acids long. V lost 5 bases and J lost 4, with 11 bases in between.

The chain couples TRBV29-1 to TRBJ1-5; 7 positions agree with TRBD1. Per the germline V gene, CDR1 is SQVTM and CDR2 is ANQGSEA. Losses at the gene ends were 5 bases for V and 2 bases for J; bases not matched to a gene: 6. The CDR3 runs 14 residues. The CDR3 DNA sequence: TGCAGCGTTAGACAGGGAGGAGGCAATCAGCCCCAGCATTTT. Protein sequence: CSVRQGGGNQPQHF.

The rearrangement links TRBV9 to TRBJ1-2; 10 bases are shared with TRBD1. From germline, CDR1 is SGDLS and CDR2 YYNGEE. The CDR3 has 15 amino acids. V lost 2 bases and J lost 7; bases outside the gene matches: 8. The CDR3 nucleotides read TGTGCCAGCAGCGTGGAGTCCCGGGACAGGGGTGGCTACACCTTC. This gives the protein CASSVESRDRGGYTF.

The CDR3 DNA reads TGCAGCGTCGGACAGGGGTACAATCAGCCCCAGCATTTT. Protein sequence: CSVGQGYNQPQHF. The chain joins TRBV29-1 to TRBJ1-5; 9 positions match TRBD1. The CDR3 runs to 13 residues. The V segment lost 6 bases and the J segment 3 bases; nucleotides outside the gene matches: 3. Looked up from germline, CDR1 is SQVTM and CDR2 is ANQGSEA.

The rearrangement joins TRBV5-1 to TRBJ1-5; perhaps TRBD1 as D (6 bases). Germline loops: CDR1 SGHRS, CDR2 YFSETQ. The CDR3 runs to 15 residues. The V gene lost 0 bases and the J gene lost 5 bases, with 12 bases spanning the gap. The CDR3: CASSLAPGAHQPQHF. The DNA of the CDR3 is TGCGCCAGCAGCTTGGCACCAGGGGCCCATCAGCCCCAGCATTTT.

The chain employs TRBV5-1 and TRBJ2-5, with 13 positions matching TRBD2. V lost 4 bases, J lost 5 bases, and 8 bases stayed unmatched. CDR3 length: 16 amino acids. Germline-derived CDR1 and CDR2 are SGHRS and YFSETQ. The CDR3 DNA reads TGCGCCAGCAGCCTAACTAGCGGGGGGGCCGGGGAGACCCAGTACTTC. Protein: CASSLTSGGAGETQYF.